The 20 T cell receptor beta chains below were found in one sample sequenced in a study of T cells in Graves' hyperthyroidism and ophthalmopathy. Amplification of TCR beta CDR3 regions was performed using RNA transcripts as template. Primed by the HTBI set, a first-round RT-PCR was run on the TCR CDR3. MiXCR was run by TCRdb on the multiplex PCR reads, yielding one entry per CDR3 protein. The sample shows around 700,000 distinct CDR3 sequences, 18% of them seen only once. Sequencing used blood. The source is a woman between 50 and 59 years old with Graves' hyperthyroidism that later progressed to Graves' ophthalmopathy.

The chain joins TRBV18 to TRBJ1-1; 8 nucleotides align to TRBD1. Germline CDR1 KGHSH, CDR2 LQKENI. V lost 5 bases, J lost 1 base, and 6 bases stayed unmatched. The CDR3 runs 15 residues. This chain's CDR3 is CASSNVGTGNTEAFF. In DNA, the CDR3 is TGTGCCAGCTCAAACGTTGGGACAGGGAACACTGAAGCTTTCTTT.

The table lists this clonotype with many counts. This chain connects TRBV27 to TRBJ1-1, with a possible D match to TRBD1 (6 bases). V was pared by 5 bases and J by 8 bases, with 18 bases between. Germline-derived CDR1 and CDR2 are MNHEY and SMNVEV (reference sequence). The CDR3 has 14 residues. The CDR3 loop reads CASSPRPGQKEAFF. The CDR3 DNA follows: TGTGCCAGCAGTCCGCGCCCGGGACAAAAGGAAGCTTTCTTT.

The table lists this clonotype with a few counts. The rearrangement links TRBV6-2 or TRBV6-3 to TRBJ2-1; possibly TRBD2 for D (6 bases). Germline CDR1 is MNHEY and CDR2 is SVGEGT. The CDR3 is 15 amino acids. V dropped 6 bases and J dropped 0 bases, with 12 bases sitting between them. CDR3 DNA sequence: TGTGCCAGCAGCCGGGACTGGGGCTCCTACAATGAGCAGTTCTTC. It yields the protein CASSRDWGSYNEQFF.

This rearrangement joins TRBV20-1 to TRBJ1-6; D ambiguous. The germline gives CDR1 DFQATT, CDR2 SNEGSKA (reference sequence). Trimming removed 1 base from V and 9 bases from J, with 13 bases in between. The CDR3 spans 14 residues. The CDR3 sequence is CSARVQRGFSPLHF. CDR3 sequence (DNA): TGCAGTGCTAGAGTACAGAGAGGGTTTTCACCCCTCCACTTT.

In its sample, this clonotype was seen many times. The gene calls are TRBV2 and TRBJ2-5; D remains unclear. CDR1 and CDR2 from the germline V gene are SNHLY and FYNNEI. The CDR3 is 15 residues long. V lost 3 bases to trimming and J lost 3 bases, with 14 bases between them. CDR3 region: CASSEPRASEETQYF. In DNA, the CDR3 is TGTGCCAGCAGTGAGCCCCGCGCCAGCGAAGAGACCCAGTACTTC.

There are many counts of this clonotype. In nucleotides, the CDR3 is TGTGCCAGCAGCCAAGATCTTTCGGGGACTTCACCCCTCCACTTT. Its translation: CASSQDLSGTSPLHF. The rearrangement links TRBV3-1 to TRBJ1-6; the D gene is possibly TRBD1 (5 bases). Germline CDR1 is LGHDT and CDR2 is YNNKEL (reference sequence). The CDR3 spans 15 residues. V was pared by 0 bases and J by 9 bases, with 12 bases between. Based on the CDR3 plus reference TRBV3-1 and TRBJ1-6, the full variable domain is DTAVSQTPKYLVTQMGNDKSIKCEQNLGHDTMYWYKQDSKKFLKIMFSYNNKELIINETVPNRFSPKSPDKAHLNLHINSLELGDSAVYFCASSQDLSGTSPLHFGNGTRLTVT.

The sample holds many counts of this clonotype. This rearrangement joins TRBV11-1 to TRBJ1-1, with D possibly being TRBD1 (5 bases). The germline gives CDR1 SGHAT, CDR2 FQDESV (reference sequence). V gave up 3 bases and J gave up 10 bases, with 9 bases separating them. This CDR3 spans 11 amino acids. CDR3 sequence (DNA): TGTGCCAGCAGCTTGGGGCAGGCAGCTTTCTTT. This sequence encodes CASSLGQAAFF. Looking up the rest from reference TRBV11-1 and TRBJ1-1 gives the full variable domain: EAEVAQSPRYKITEKSQAVAFWCDPISGHATLYWYRQILGQGPELLVQFQDESVVDDSQLPKDRFSAERLKGVDSTLKIQPAELGDSAMYLCASSLGQAAFFGQGTRLTVV.

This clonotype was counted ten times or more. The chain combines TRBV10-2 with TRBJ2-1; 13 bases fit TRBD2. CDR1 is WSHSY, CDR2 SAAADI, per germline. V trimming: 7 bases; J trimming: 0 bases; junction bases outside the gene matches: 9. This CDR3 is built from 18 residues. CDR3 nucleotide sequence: TGCGCCAGCAAGGGACTAGCGGGGACCCTCAGCTCCTACAATGAGCAGTTCTTC. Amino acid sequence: CASKGLAGTLSSYNEQFF.

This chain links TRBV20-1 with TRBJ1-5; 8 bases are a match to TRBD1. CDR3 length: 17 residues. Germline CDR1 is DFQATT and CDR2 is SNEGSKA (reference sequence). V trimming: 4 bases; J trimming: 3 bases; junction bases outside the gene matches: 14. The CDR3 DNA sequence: TGCAGTGCTATCTTGTCAGGGGGCGCCAGTACCAATCAGCCCCAGCATTTT. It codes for CSAILSGGASTNQPQHF.

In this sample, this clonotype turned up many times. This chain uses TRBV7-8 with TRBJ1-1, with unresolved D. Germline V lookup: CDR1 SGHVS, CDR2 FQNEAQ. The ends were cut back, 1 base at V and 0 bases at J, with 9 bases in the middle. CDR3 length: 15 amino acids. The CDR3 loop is CASSLEGGLNTEAFF. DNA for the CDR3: TGTGCCAGCAGCTTAGAAGGCGGACTGAACACTGAAGCTTTCTTT. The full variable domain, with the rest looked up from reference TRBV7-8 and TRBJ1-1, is GAGVSQSPRYKVAKRGQDVALRCDPISGHVSLFWYQQALGQGPEFLTYFQNEAQLDKSGLPSDRFFAERPEGSVSTLKIQRTQQEDSAVYLCASSLEGGLNTEAFFGQGTRLTVV.

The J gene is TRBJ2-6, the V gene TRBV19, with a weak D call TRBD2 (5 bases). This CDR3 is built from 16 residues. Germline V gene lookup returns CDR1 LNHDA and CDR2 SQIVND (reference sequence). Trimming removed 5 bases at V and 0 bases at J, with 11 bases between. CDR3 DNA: TGTGCCAGTAGTTGGACTGTCAACTCTGGGGCCAACGTCCTGACTTTC. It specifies CASSWTVNSGANVLTF.

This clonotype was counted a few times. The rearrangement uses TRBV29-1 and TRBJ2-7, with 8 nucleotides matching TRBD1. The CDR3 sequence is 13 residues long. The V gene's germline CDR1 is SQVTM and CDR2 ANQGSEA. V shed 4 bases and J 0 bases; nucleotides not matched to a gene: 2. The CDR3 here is CSVGQGSSYEQYF. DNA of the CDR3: TGCAGCGTTGGACAGGGGAGCTCCTACGAGCAGTACTTC.

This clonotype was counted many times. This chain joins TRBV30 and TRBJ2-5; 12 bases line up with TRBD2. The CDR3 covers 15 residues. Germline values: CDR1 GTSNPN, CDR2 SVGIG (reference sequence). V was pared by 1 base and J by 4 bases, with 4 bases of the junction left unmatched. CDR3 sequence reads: CAWSGLAGAGETQYF. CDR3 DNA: TGTGCCTGGAGTGGACTAGCGGGGGCCGGAGAGACCCAGTACTTC.

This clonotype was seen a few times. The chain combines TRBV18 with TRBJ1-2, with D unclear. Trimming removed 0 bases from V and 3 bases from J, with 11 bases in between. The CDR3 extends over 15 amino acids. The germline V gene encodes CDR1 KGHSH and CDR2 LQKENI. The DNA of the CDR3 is TGTGCCAGCTCACCACCACCATGGGTCGACTATGGCTACACCTTC. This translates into CASSPPPWVDYGYTF.

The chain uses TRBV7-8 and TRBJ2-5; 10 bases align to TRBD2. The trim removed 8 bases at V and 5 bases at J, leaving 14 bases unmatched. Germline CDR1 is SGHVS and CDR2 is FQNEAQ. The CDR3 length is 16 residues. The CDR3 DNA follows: TGTGCCAGCCAAAGCTTCAGCGGGGGGGCCGGTGAGACCCAGTACTTC. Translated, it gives CASQSFSGGAGETQYF.

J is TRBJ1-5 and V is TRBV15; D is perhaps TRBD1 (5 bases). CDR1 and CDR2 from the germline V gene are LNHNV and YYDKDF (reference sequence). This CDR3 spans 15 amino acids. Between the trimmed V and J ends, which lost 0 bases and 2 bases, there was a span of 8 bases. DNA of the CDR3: TGTGCCACCAGCAGAGATGGGGGGGGCAATCAGCCCCAGCATTTT. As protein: CATSRDGGGNQPQHF.

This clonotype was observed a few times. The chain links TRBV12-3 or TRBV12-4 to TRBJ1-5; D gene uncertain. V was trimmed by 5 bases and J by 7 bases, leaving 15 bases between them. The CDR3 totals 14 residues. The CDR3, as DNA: TGTGCCAGCAGTCGGGCGACGGTGGGACAGCCCCAGCATTTT. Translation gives CASSRATVGQPQHF.

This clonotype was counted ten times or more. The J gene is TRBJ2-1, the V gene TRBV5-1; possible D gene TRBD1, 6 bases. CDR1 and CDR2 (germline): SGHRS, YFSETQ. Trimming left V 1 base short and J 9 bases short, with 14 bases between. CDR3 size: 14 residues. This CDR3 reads CASSLSGDIIEQFF. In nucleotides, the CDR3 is TGCGCCAGCAGCTTGTCAGGGGACATAATTGAGCAGTTCTTC.

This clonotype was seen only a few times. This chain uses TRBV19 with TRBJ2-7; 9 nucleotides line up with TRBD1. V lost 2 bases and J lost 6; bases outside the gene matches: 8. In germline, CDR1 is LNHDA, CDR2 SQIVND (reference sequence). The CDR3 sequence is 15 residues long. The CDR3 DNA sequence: TGTGCCAGTAGTATACCCGGACAGGGGAGTTTCGAGCAGTACTTC. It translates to CASSIPGQGSFEQYF.

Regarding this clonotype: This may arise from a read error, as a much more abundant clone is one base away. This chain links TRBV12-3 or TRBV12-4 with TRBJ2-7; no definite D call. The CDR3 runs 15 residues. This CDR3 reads CASSLADSYSCEQYF. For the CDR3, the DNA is TGTGCCAGCAGTTTAGCAGACTCATACTCCTGCGAGCAGTACTTC.